The TCR beta chain described here comes from a study of technical replicates of blood from several donors. The method was immunoSEQ multiplex PCR; TCRdb's version includes in-frame clones alone and lacks a portion of them. The sample yields roughly 80,000 clones, over 90% seen once. CDR3 length: 12 amino acids. Germline V gene lookup returns CDR1 SGHDN and CDR2 FVKESK. Trimming stripped 3 bases from V and 3 bases from J, with 5 bases between. This TCR came from a human donor in good health. The rearrangement uses TRBV14 and TRBJ2-5; D is unclear. Sequencing was done on a sample of T cells isolated from PBMCs. The DNA for the CDR3 is TGTGCCAGCAGCCACTTAGAAGAGACCCAGTACTTC. This codes for CASSHLEETQYF. The full variable domain, completed using reference TRBV14 and TRBJ2-5, is EAGVTQFPSHSVIEKGQTVTLRCDPISGHDNLYWYRRVMGKEIKFLLHFVKESKQDESGMPNNRFLAERTGGTYSTLKVQPAELEDSGVYFCASSHLEETQYFGPGTRLLVL.